Listed below are T cell receptor beta chains from one sample, sequenced in a study of a mutant IDH1 vaccine in newly diagnosed glioma. The assay was immunoSEQ multiplex PCR, and TCRdb's table has in-frame clones only and misses some. The profile shows 50,000 to 85,000 clones, around 82% of them singletons. For these receptors, no antigen is known. Sequenced material: PBMCs, taken from a glioma patient whose treatment included an IDH1 peptide vaccine. These TCRs come from a man aged 18 to 30 with glioma. Each CDR3 is given with its conserved first and last residue. D genes are given only for firm matches. Part of the rows lack a size; the others show once, few, many or a class for expanded clones.

clone_size j_call v_call d_call cdr3_aa cdr3_nt
NA TRBJ2-7 TRBV30 NA CACSVLSSYEQYF TGTGCCTGTAGTGTACTTAGCTCCTACGAGCAGTACTTC
NA TRBJ2-7 TRBV28 TRBD2 CASSLWSSGSYEQYF TGTGCCAGCAGTTTATGGTCTAGCGGGAGCTACGAGCAGTACTTC
NA TRBJ2-7 TRBV28 TRBD1 CASSHGTAGQEYF TGTGCCAGCAGTCATGGGACAGCCGGTCAAGAGTACTTC
NA TRBJ1-1 TRBV5-1 TRBD1 CASSLDGRGTEAFF TGCGCCAGCAGCTTGGACGGCAGGGGGACTGAAGCTTTCTTT
NA TRBJ1-4 TRBV7-2 TRBD1 CASSLVGWRGREKLFF TGTGCCAGCAGCTTAGTCGGGTGGAGGGGGCGTGAAAAACTGTTTTTT
NA TRBJ1-1 TRBV5-6 NA CASSSGPGDTEAFF TGTGCCAGCAGCTCCGGCCCGGGAGACACTGAAGCTTTCTTT
NA TRBJ1-2 TRBV2 NA CASVLDSQLDYGYTF TGTGCCAGCGTGCTGGACAGCCAACTAGACTATGGCTACACCTTC
NA TRBJ1-5 TRBV10-3 NA CAISVGANPNQPQHF TGTGCCATCAGTGTTGGGGCAAACCCTAATCAGCCCCAGCATTTT
NA TRBJ1-5 TRBV5-1 NA CASSPGTYNQPQHF TGCGCCAGCAGCCCCGGGACGTATAATCAGCCCCAGCATTTT
NA TRBJ2-3 TRBV4-3 NA CASSAKITDTQYF TGCGCCAGCAGCGCTAAGATCACAGATACGCAGTATTTT
NA TRBJ1-2 TRBV28 TRBD1 CASRGDSAYGYTF TGTGCCAGCAGGGGGGACAGCGCGTATGGCTACACCTTC
NA TRBJ1-1 TRBV29-1 TRBD1 CSGRTGGTEAFF TGCAGCGGGCGAACAGGGGGAACTGAAGCTTTCTTT
NA TRBJ2-1 TRBV4-3 TRBD2 CASSQGLAGGVLTEQFF TGCGCCAGCAGCCAAGGGCTAGCGGGAGGAGTCCTCACTGAGCAGTTCTTC
NA TRBJ2-3 TRBV6-5 NA CASSYSGRFTDTQYF TGTGCCAGCAGTTACTCGGGCAGATTCACAGATACGCAGTATTTT
once TRBJ2-1 TRBV5-6 NA CASSLPGSYEQFF TGTGCCAGCAGCTTGCCAGGGTCGTACGAGCAGTTCTTC
NA TRBJ2-7 TRBV10-3 TRBD1 CAISEGDRVYEQYF TGTGCCATCAGTGAGGGGGACAGGGTCTACGAGCAGTACTTC
NA TRBJ1-4 TRBV7-9 NA CASSRLEGGEKLFF TGTGCCAGCAGCCGATTGGAGGGGGGTGAAAAACTGTTTTTT
NA TRBJ1-2 TRBV5-8 NA CASRRRGFESGYTF TGTGCCAGCAGGCGCAGGGGTTTCGAGAGTGGCTACACCTTC
NA TRBJ2-1 TRBV30 TRBD2 CAWSLAGLYNEQFF TGTGCCTGGAGCCTAGCGGGGCTCTACAATGAGCAGTTCTTC
NA TRBJ1-3 TRBV7-8 TRBD1 CASSHQATRDRVSGNTIYF TGTGCCAGCAGCCATCAGGCAACCCGGGACAGAGTGTCTGGAAACACCATATATTTT
NA TRBJ1-1 TRBV27 NA CASSLYYEVNTEAFF TGTGCCAGCAGCCTCTATTACGAGGTGAACACTGAAGCTTTCTTT
NA TRBJ1-2 TRBV5-1 NA CASSLAGAGEGGYTF TGCGCCAGCAGCTTGGCCGGGGCAGGGGAAGGCGGCTACACCTTC
medium-sized TRBJ2-1 TRBV4-3 NA CASSQDAGSSYNEQFF TGCGCCAGCAGCCAAGACGCAGGGAGCTCCTACAATGAGCAGTTCTTC
once TRBJ2-2 TRBV5-4 NA CASSLFGGAGGELFF TGTGCCAGCAGCTTATTCGGGGGCGCGGGCGGGGAGCTGTTTTTT
few TRBJ1-1 TRBV30 NA CAWSPLGTEAFF TGTGCCTGGAGTCCCCTTGGGACTGAAGCTTTCTTT
NA TRBJ2-1 TRBV25-1 NA CASTHAGSLVTYNEQFF TGTGCCAGCACCCACGCGGGGTCCTTGGTAACCTACAATGAGCAGTTCTTC
once TRBJ1-2 TRBV4-3 NA CASSQEFGGAALGYTF TGCGCCAGCAGCCAAGAGTTTGGGGGCGCCGCCTTAGGCTACACCTTC
NA TRBJ2-3 TRBV9 NA CASSPIPSGGDTQYF TGTGCCAGCAGCCCCATCCCGAGCGGAGGAGATACGCAGTATTTT
once TRBJ2-7 TRBV27 TRBD2 CASSLFPGGAPYEQYF TGTGCCAGCAGTTTATTCCCGGGGGGGGCGCCCTACGAGCAGTACTTC
once TRBJ1-6 TRBV7-8 NA CASSLEGGGEISPLHF TGTGCCAGCAGCTTAGAGGGAGGAGGGGAGATATCACCCCTCCACTTT
NA TRBJ1-5 TRBV11-2 NA CASSSQLDDQPQHF TGTGCCAGCAGCTCTCAACTGGATGATCAGCCCCAGCATTTT
once TRBJ1-1 TRBV9 NA CASSGGNHRATEAFF TGTGCCAGCAGCGGAGGGAACCACAGGGCCACTGAAGCTTTCTTT
NA TRBJ2-5 TRBV30 NA CAWSSGAASGAQYF TGTGCCTGGAGTTCAGGGGCGGCGTCAGGGGCCCAGTACTTC
NA TRBJ1-3 TRBV2 NA CASSGQGLNGNTIYF TGTGCCAGCAGTGGTCAGGGTCTAAACGGAAACACCATATATTTT
NA TRBJ2-1 TRBV19 NA CASSIGEYRDNEQFF TGTGCCAGTAGTATAGGAGAGTACAGGGACAATGAGCAGTTCTTC
NA TRBJ2-1 TRBV6-1 NA CASSDLQAGADEQFF TGTGCCAGCAGTGATTTACAGGCTGGGGCCGATGAGCAGTTCTTC
NA TRBJ1-3 TRBV6-5 NA CASSTEGGSGNTIYF TGTGCCAGCTCCACCGAGGGGGGCTCTGGAAACACCATATATTTT
NA TRBJ2-1 TRBV5-1 TRBD2 CASSLTSGGGGEQFF TGCGCCAGCAGCTTGACTAGCGGGGGAGGTGGTGAGCAGTTCTTC
NA TRBJ2-1 TRBV11-2 NA CASSYAGSSYNEQFF TGTGCCAGCAGCTATGCGGGGAGCTCCTACAATGAGCAGTTCTTC
NA TRBJ1-1 TRBV27 NA CASSLSLRQRANTEAFF TGTGCCAGCAGTTTATCTCTCCGACAGAGAGCGAACACTGAAGCTTTCTTT
NA TRBJ1-2 TRBV11-2 TRBD1 CASSLTTGIDYGYTF TGTGCCAGCAGCTTAACGACAGGGATCGACTATGGCTACACCTTC
NA TRBJ1-1 TRBV2 NA CASSEQPNTEAFF TGTGCCAGCAGTGAACAACCTAACACTGAAGCTTTCTTT
NA TRBJ1-2 TRBV7-9 TRBD1 CASSVATGGGANYGYTF TGTGCCAGCAGCGTCGCCACAGGAGGGGGCGCTAACTATGGCTACACCTTC
few TRBJ1-4 TRBV2 TRBD1 CASSMDRGNEKLFF TGTGCCAGCTCAATGGACAGGGGGAATGAAAAACTGTTTTTT
NA TRBJ2-1 TRBV18 NA CASSPTGGVKGDEQFF TGTGCCAGCTCACCTACTGGGGGTGTAAAAGGGGATGAGCAGTTCTTC
NA TRBJ2-3 TRBV11-3 NA CASSKGTRELDTQYF TGTGCCAGCAGCAAAGGGACTCGAGAGTTGGATACGCAGTATTTT
NA TRBJ1-4 TRBV18 NA CASSPRPSGGSATNEKLFF TGTGCCAGCTCACCACGGCCTTCCGGGGGAAGTGCAACTAATGAAAAACTGTTTTTT
NA TRBJ2-7 TRBV7-2 NA CASSLVQNYEQYF TGTGCCAGCAGCTTGGTTCAGAACTACGAGCAGTACTTC
NA TRBJ2-7 TRBV5-1 TRBD2 CASSFRLAAPYEQYF TGCGCCAGCAGCTTCCGCCTAGCGGCGCCCTACGAGCAGTACTTC
NA TRBJ1-1 TRBV7-2 TRBD1 CASSLWTGVGTEAFF TGTGCCAGCAGCTTATGGACAGGGGTTGGCACTGAAGCTTTCTTT
NA TRBJ1-1 TRBV6-5 TRBD1 CASSYITGGMNTEAFF TGTGCCAGCAGTTACATCACAGGGGGGATGAACACTGAAGCTTTCTTT
NA TRBJ2-1 TRBV5-1 TRBD2 CASTPGGGVWEQFF TGCGCCAGCACCCCTGGTGGGGGGGTGTGGGAGCAGTTCTTC
NA TRBJ2-1 TRBV19 NA CASSSWTDSYNEQFF TGTGCCAGTAGTTCTTGGACAGACTCCTACAATGAGCAGTTCTTC
few TRBJ2-5 TRBV7-6 TRBD2 CASSLATSGGVSGQYF TGTGCCAGCAGCTTAGCAACTAGCGGGGGGGTCTCGGGCCAGTACTTC
NA TRBJ2-1 TRBV29-1 TRBD2 CSVLASGFPYNEQFF TGCAGCGTTTTGGCTAGCGGGTTTCCCTACAATGAGCAGTTCTTC
NA TRBJ1-4 TRBV29-1 NA CSVALSIPQGFANEKLFF TGCAGCGTCGCCCTCTCGATCCCACAGGGTTTCGCTAATGAAAAACTGTTTTTT
NA TRBJ1-6 TRBV5-6 NA CASSLGVSNSPLHF TGTGCCAGCAGCTTGGGCGTCAGTAATTCACCCCTCCACTTT